The 21 T cell receptor beta chains presented below share a single source sample, sequenced in a study of blood T cells in healthy people across ages. Through a sample-barcoded 5' primer and a J-beta primer mix, a second PCR was run for roughly 7 to 12 cycles. TCRdb reprocessed the 5' RACE reads with MiXCR, giving one entry per CDR3 protein. The sample lists around 1,500,000 distinct CDR3 sequences; 28% were seen once. The specimen sequenced was blood. The source is a woman aged 25 to 39 in good health.

The V gene is TRBV2, the J gene TRBJ2-5; 7 bases match TRBD2. Losses at the gene ends were 6 bases for V and 2 bases for J; bases not matched to a gene: 6. The germline V gene encodes CDR1 SNHLY and CDR2 FYNNEI. The CDR3 extends over 14 amino acids. The CDR3 sequence: CASSAVAGQETQYF. In nucleotides, the CDR3 is TGTGCCAGCAGCGCCGTAGCGGGTCAAGAGACCCAGTACTTC.

This clonotype was seen only a few times. The chain uses TRBV5-1 and TRBJ2-7, with 7 bases fitting TRBD1. Germline V gene data show CDR1 as SGHRS and CDR2 as YFSETQ. V shed 2 bases, J shed 4 bases, and the junction held 6 bases outside the gene matches. This CDR3 spans 14 amino acids. Here the CDR3 reads CASSFQGDWYEQYF. Written as DNA, the CDR3 is TGCGCCAGCAGCTTCCAGGGGGATTGGTACGAGCAGTACTTC.

This clonotype has at least ten counts. V gene TRBV29-1 combines with J gene TRBJ1-1; D may be TRBD1 (5 bases). This CDR3 is 11 amino acids long. Trimming cost V 4 bases and J 7 bases, with 10 bases left between them. CDR1 is SQVTM and CDR2 is ANQGSEA in the germline V gene. The CDR3 nucleotides are TGCAGCGTTGTTCGACAGCTTGAAGCTTTCTTT. It translates to CSVVRQLEAFF.

This clonotype was seen only a few times. The V gene is TRBV20-1, the J gene TRBJ2-1; 7 bases are shared with TRBD1. CDR3 length: 15 amino acids. Germline values: CDR1 DFQATT, CDR2 SNEGSKA (reference sequence). V lost 0 bases to trimming and J lost 8 bases; unmatched junction nucleotides: 10. The CDR3 region has the DNA TGCAGTGCTAGAGATCTGGACAGGATGTCGCATGAGCAGTTCTTC. Translated, it gives CSARDLDRMSHEQFF.

V and J are TRBV20-1 and TRBJ2-1; 11 bases fit TRBD2. V was clipped by 3 bases and J by 0 bases; unmatched bases: 7. Germline V gene data show CDR1 as DFQATT and CDR2 as SNEGSKA (reference sequence). The CDR3 extends over 17 amino acids. In DNA, the CDR3 is TGCAGTGCTAGGGTGCTAGCGGGGGGAAGCTCCTACAATGAGCAGTTCTTC. This gives the protein CSARVLAGGSSYNEQFF.

V is TRBV12-3 or TRBV12-4 and J is TRBJ2-2; no reliable D call. The CDR3 is made up of 15 amino acids. Deletions cut 3 bases from V and 0 bases from J, with 8 bases between. CDR3 loop: CASSLGDANTGELFF. The CDR3 nucleotides are TGTGCCAGCAGTTTGGGTGACGCGAACACCGGGGAGCTGTTTTTT.

About this clonotype itself: One end of the junction varies from germline; a read error may be responsible. The chain uses TRBV6-2 or TRBV6-3 and TRBJ1-1, with D unresolved. The germline V gene has CDR1 MNHEY and CDR2 SVGEGT. The CDR3 runs to 13 residues. The CDR3 loop reads CAGRSRATAEAFF. Here the CDR3 DNA reads TGTGCCGGCAGATCCCGGGCCACGGCTGAAGCTTTCTTT.

The rearrangement joins TRBV2 to TRBJ2-1; 14 nucleotides align to TRBD2. Looked up from germline, CDR1 is SNHLY and CDR2 is FYNNEI. Losses at the gene ends were 2 bases for V and 7 bases for J; bases not matched to a gene: 4. The CDR3 extends over 16 amino acids. The CDR3 region has the DNA TGTGCCAGCAGTGAATGGGGACTAGCGGGAGAAAATGAGCAGTTCTTC. It yields the protein CASSEWGLAGENEQFF.

The CDR3 DNA follows: TGTGCCAGCAGCCAAACTAGCGGGGGTTACAATGAGCAGTACTTC. Its translation: CASSQTSGGYNEQYF. The rearrangement joins TRBV3-1 to TRBJ2-1; TRBD2 matches 11 bases. Matching the DNA end better, TRBJ2-7 makes the J call doubtful. Germline assignment: CDR1 LGHDT and CDR2 YNNKEL (reference sequence). CDR3 length: 15 residues.

Regarding this clonotype: Because it lacks the conserved phenylalanine or tryptophan at the end, this CDR3 is likely a read error. The rearrangement links TRBV24-1 to TRBJ2-3; perhaps TRBD1 as D (5 bases). This CDR3 has 13 amino acids. Per germline, CDR1 KGHDR and CDR2 SFDVKD. Trimming pared 3 bases from V and 2 bases from J, leaving 5 bases between. CDR3 region: CATSDGATDTQYY. CDR3 DNA sequence: TGTGCCACCAGTGATGGGGCCACAGATACGCAGTATTAT.

This clonotype appeared a few times. This chain links TRBV4-1 with TRBJ2-6; D call uncertain. Looked up from germline, CDR1 is MGHRA and CDR2 is YSYEKL. The CDR3 sequence is 16 residues long. V was clipped by 4 bases and J by 0 bases, with 10 bases between them. The CDR3 loop is CASSPDTNSGANVLTF. DNA of the CDR3: TGCGCCAGCAGCCCAGATACCAACTCTGGGGCCAACGTCCTGACTTTC.

This clonotype was recorded once. The chain combines TRBV6-2 or TRBV6-3 with TRBJ2-7; no clear D. Trimming left V 5 bases short and J 3 bases short, with 11 bases between. The germline V gene has CDR1 MNHEY and CDR2 SVGEGT. The CDR3 contains 13 residues. The CDR3 nucleotides read TGTGCCAGCAGTCGCTGGAGATTCTACGAGCAGTACTTC. It translates to CASSRWRFYEQYF.

This clonotype was counted only a few times. A much more abundant neighbour one base away suggests this may be a read error. The CDR3 loop reads CATSLRPSGDEQYF. The CDR3 DNA sequence: TGTGCCACCAGCCTACGCCCGTCGGGTGACGAGCAGTACTTC. The chain joins TRBV15 to TRBJ2-7; D gene unclear. Looked up from germline, CDR1 is LNHNV and CDR2 is YYDKDF (reference sequence). Trimming removed 5 bases at V and 5 bases at J, with 16 bases between. The CDR3 consists of 14 residues.

The chain links TRBV18 to TRBJ2-3; TRBD1 agrees at 8 bases. From germline, CDR1 is KGHSH and CDR2 LQKENI. This CDR3 comprises 16 residues. Trimming cost V 2 bases and J 4 bases; bases outside gene matches: 8. The CDR3 is CASSPFAQGASDTQYF. In DNA form, the CDR3 reads TGTGCCAGCTCACCATTTGCGCAGGGGGCATCAGATACGCAGTATTTT.

The J gene is TRBJ1-1, the V gene TRBV4-1; no clear D gene. V lost 1 base and J 1 base, leaving 4 bases between the germline ends. Germline V gives CDR1 MGHRA, CDR2 YSYEKL. CDR3 length: 13 amino acids. The CDR3 region is CASSQVQNTEAFF. The CDR3 coding sequence is TGCGCCAGCAGCCAAGTTCAGAACACTGAAGCTTTCTTT.

A few counts support this clonotype. V gene TRBV9 combines with J gene TRBJ2-1, with D tentatively TRBD1 or TRBD2 (5 bases each). The CDR3 length is 14 residues. Deletions cut 3 bases from V and 5 bases from J, with 12 bases between. Per the germline V gene, CDR1 is SGDLS and CDR2 is YYNGEE. In DNA form, the CDR3 reads TGTGCCAGCAGCGGGGGGTCCGTCGACAATGAGCAGTTCTTC. Translated, it gives CASSGGSVDNEQFF.

This sequence joins TRBV7-8 and TRBJ1-1; 9 bases fit TRBD1. Looked up from germline, CDR1 is SGHVS and CDR2 is FQNEAQ. V gave up 5 bases and J gave up 5 bases; unmatched junction bases: 6. The CDR3 runs to 14 residues. CDR3 amino acids: CASSTKTGGTEAFF. The CDR3 bases are TGTGCCAGCAGCACCAAGACAGGGGGGACTGAAGCTTTCTTT. Full variable domain (outside the CDR3, taken from reference TRBV7-8 and TRBJ1-1): GAGVSQSPRYKVAKRGQDVALRCDPISGHVSLFWYQQALGQGPEFLTYFQNEAQLDKSGLPSDRFFAERPEGSVSTLKIQRTQQEDSAVYLCASSTKTGGTEAFFGQGTRLTVV.

As regards this clonotype: This may arise from a read error, as a much more abundant clone is one base away. J is TRBJ2-4 and V is TRBV12-3 or TRBV12-4; 7 bases are a match to TRBD1. This CDR3 contains 15 residues. CDR3 sequence reads: CAGSRDSVAKNIQYF. The CDR3 nucleotides are TGTGCCGGCAGCCGGGACAGTGTAGCCAAAAACATTCAGTACTTC.

This clonotype was counted between two and nine times. The chain is built from TRBV29-1 and TRBJ1-1; a possible D gene is TRBD1 (6 bases). V dropped 4 bases and J dropped 1 base, with 10 bases sitting between them. CDR1 and CDR2 (germline): SQVTM, ANQGSEA. The length of the CDR3 is 13 residues. The CDR3 sequence is CSVVSQGNTEAFF. For the CDR3, the DNA is TGCAGCGTTGTCTCACAGGGGAACACTGAAGCTTTCTTT.

V is TRBV6-4 and J is TRBJ2-3; 10 bases agree with TRBD2. Trimming at V came to 6 bases and at J to 7 bases, leaving 10 bases not matched to a gene. Germline V gene lookup returns CDR1 MRHNA and CDR2 SNTAGT. This CDR3 has 15 residues. The CDR3, as DNA: TGTGCCAGCAGCGCTGAGAGTAGCGGGGGGAATACGCAGTATTTT. This gives the protein CASSAESSGGNTQYF.

This clonotype was found a few times. V gene TRBV7-9 combines with J gene TRBJ2-7; no definite D call. The CDR3 is 14 amino acids. V lost 5 bases to trimming and J lost 3 bases, with 14 bases between them. Germline CDR1 SEHNR, CDR2 FQNEAQ (reference sequence). CDR3 DNA: TGTGCCAGCAGCCCCGAGGTGGGGTTCTACGAGCAGTACTTC. Translation gives CASSPEVGFYEQYF.